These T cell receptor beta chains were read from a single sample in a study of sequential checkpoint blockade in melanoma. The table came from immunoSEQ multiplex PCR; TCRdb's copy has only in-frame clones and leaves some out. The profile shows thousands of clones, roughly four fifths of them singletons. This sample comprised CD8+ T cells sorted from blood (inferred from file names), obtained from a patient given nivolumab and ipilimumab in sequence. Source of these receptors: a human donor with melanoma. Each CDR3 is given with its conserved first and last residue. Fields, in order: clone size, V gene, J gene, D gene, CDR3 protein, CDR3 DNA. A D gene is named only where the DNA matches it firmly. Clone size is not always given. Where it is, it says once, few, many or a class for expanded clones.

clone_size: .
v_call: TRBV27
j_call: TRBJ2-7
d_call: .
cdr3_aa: CASSLGETYEQYF
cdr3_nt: TGTGCCAGCAGTTTAGGAGAGACCTACGAGCAGTACTTC

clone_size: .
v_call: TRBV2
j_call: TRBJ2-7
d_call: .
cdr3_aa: CASSWTPSDEQYF
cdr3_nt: TGTGCCAGCAGTTGGACACCCTCGGACGAGCAGTACTTC

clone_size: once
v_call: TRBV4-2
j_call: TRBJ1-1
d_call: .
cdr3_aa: CASSQDFEGSEAFF
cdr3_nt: TGTGCCAGCAGCCAAGATTTCGAGGGCTCTGAAGCTTTCTTT

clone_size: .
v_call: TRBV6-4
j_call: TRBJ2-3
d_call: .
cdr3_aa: CASSDSDSALRDTQYF
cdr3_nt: TGTGCCAGCAGTGACTCGGACTCCGCCTTGAGGGATACGCAGTATTTT

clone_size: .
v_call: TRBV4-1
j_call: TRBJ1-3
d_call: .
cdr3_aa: CASSATGQGNTIYF
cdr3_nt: TGCGCCAGCAGCGCGACAGGCCAAGGAAACACCATATATTTT

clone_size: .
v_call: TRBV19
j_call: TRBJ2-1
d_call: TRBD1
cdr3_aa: CASRTTGGSNEQFF
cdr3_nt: TGTGCCAGTAGGACCACAGGGGGTTCTAATGAGCAGTTCTTC

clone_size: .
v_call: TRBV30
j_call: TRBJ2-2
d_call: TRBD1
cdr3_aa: CAWRAWDRDTGELFF
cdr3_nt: TGTGCCTGGAGGGCTTGGGACAGGGACACCGGGGAGCTGTTTTTT

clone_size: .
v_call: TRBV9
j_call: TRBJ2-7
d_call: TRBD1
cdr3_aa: CASSPRDRNEYEQYF
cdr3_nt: TGTGCCAGCAGCCCACGGGACAGAAACGAATACGAGCAGTACTTC

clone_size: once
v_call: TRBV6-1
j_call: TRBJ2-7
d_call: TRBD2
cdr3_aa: CASRLAGEATYEQYF
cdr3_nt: TGTGCCAGTCGACTAGCGGGAGAAGCAACCTACGAGCAGTACTTC

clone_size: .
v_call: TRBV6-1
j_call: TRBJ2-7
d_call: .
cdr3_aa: CASGRLGSSYEQYF
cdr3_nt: TGTGCCAGCGGACGGTTGGGGAGCTCCTACGAGCAGTACTTC

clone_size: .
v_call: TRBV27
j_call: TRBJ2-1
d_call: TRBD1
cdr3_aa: CASSQTGFNNEQFF
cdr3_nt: TGTGCCAGCAGTCAGACAGGGTTCAACAATGAGCAGTTCTTC

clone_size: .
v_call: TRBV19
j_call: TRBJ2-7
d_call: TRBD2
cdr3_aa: CASSELAGAAYGQYF
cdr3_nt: TGTGCCAGTAGTGAACTAGCGGGGGCGGCGTACGGGCAGTACTTC

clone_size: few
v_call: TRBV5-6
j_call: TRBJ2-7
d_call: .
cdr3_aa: CASSLRVGGPLGEQYF
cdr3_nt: TGTGCCAGCAGCTTAAGGGTCGGGGGGCCCCTTGGAGAGCAGTACTTC

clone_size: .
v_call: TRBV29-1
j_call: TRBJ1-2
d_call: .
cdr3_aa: CSVEDELWGADNYGYTF
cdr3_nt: TGCAGCGTTGAAGATGAGCTGTGGGGAGCGGATAACTATGGCTACACCTTC

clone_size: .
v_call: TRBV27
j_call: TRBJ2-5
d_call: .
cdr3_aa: CASSLRDSSETQYF
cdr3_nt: TGTGCCAGCAGTCTTCGGGACTCCTCAGAGACCCAGTACTTC

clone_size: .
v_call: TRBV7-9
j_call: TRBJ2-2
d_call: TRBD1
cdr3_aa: CASSSRQGTGELFF
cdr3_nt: TGTGCCAGCAGCTCCCGACAGGGCACAGGGGAGCTGTTTTTT

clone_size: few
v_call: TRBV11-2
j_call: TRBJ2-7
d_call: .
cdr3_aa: CASSNWMTQAAYEQYF
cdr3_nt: TGTGCCAGCAGCAACTGGATGACACAGGCCGCCTACGAGCAGTACTTC

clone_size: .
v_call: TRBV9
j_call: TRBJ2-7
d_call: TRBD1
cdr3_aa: CASSEQGKTYEQYF
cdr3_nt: TGTGCCAGCAGCGAACAGGGGAAAACCTACGAGCAGTACTTC

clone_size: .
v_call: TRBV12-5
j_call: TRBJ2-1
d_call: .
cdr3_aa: CASGLAGRGGGTHSYNEQFF
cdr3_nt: TGTGCTAGTGGTTTGGCCGGGCGAGGGGGGGGGACCCACTCCTACAATGAGCAGTTCTTC

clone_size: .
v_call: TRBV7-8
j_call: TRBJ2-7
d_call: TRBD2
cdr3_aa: CASFSSGSSYEQYF
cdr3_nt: TGTGCCAGCTTCTCTAGCGGGAGCTCCTACGAGCAGTACTTC

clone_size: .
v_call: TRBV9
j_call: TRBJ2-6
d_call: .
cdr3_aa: CASSLGAGANVLTF
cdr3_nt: TGTGCCAGCAGCCTAGGTGCGGGGGCCAACGTCCTGACTTTC

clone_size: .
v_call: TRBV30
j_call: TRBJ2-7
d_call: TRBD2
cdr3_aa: CAWKGGRGSYEQYF
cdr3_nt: TGTGCCTGGAAAGGCGGGAGGGGCTCCTACGAGCAGTACTTC

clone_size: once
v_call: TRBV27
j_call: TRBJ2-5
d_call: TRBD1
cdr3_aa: CASSRTGYLETQYF
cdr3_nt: TGTGCCAGCAGTCGGACAGGTTATCTGGAGACCCAGTACTTC

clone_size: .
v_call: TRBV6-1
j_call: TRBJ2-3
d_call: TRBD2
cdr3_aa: CASSVLASTDTQYF
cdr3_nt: TGTGCCAGCAGTGTACTAGCGAGCACAGATACGCAGTATTTT

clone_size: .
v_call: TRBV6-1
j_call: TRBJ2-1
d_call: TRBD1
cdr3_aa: CASSEAKGGLEQFF
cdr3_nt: TGTGCCAGCAGTGAAGCGAAAGGGGGCCTAGAGCAGTTCTTC

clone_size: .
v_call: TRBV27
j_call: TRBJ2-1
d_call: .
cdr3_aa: CATGRALNEQFF
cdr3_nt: TGTGCCACCGGCAGGGCCCTCAATGAGCAGTTCTTC

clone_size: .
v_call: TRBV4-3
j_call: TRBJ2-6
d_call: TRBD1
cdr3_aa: CASSPGQTGISGANVLTF
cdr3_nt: TGCGCCAGCAGCCCGGGACAGACAGGGATCTCTGGGGCCAACGTCCTGACTTTC

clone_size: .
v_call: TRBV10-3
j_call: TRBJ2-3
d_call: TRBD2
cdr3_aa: CAISPGGGLTDTQYF
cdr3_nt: TGTGCCATCAGCCCCGGGGGGGGACTCACAGATACGCAGTATTTT

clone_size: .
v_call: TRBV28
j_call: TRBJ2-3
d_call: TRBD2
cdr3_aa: CATIPLTSGRAPSTDTQYF
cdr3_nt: TGTGCCACGATTCCCCTGACTAGCGGGAGGGCCCCTAGCACAGATACGCAGTATTTT

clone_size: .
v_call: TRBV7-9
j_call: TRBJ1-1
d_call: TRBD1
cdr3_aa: CASTNGQGETEAFF
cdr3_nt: TGTGCCAGCACCAATGGACAGGGAGAAACTGAAGCTTTCTTT

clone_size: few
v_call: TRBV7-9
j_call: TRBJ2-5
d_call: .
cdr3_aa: CASAPRSGWGETQYF
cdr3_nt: TGTGCCAGCGCGCCCAGGTCAGGGTGGGGAGAGACCCAGTACTTC

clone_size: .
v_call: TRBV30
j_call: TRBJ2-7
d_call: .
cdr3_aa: CAWTRILSYEQYF
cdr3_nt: TGTGCCTGGACGCGAATCCTCTCCTACGAGCAGTACTTC

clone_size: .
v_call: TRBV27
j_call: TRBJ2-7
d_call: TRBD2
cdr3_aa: CASSLWGGRDEQYF
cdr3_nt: TGTGCCAGCAGTTTATGGGGAGGGCGCGACGAGCAGTACTTC

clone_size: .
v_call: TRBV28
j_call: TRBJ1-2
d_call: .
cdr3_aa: CASSFSVGGANGYTF
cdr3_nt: TGTGCCAGCAGTTTCTCCGTAGGGGGGGCCAACGGCTACACCTTC

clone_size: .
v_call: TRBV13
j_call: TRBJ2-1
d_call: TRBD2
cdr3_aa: CASSSRLAGIYNEQFF
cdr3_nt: TGTGCCAGCAGCTCCCGACTAGCGGGAATATACAATGAGCAGTTCTTC

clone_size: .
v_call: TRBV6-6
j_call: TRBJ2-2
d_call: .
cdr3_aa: CASSTRAPGELFF
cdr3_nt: TGTGCCAGCAGTACACGTGCCCCCGGGGAGCTGTTTTTT

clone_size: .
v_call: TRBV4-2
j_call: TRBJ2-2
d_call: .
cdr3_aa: CASSPPRELEDGELFF
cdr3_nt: TGTGCCAGCAGCCCTCCCCGGGAGCTAGAGGACGGGGAGCTGTTTTTT

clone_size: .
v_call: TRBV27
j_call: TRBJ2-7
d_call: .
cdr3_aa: CASSPYSNPYEQYF
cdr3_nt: TGTGCCAGCAGTCCCTACTCTAACCCCTACGAGCAGTACTTC

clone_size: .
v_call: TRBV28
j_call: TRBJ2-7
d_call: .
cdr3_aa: CASSLTTGLREQYF
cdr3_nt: TGTGCCAGCAGTTTAACGACAGGCCTTAGGGAGCAGTACTTC

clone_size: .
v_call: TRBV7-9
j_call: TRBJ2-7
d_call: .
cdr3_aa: CASSPTWTGTYEQYF
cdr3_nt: TGTGCCAGCAGCCCGACCTGGACGGGGACCTACGAGCAGTACTTC

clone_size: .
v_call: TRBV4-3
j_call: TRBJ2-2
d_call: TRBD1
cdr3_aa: CASSGQGTGELFF
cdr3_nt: TGCGCCAGCAGCGGACAGGGTACCGGGGAGCTGTTTTTT

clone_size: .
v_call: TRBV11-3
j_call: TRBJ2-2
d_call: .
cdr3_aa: CASSGENTGELFF
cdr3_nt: TGTGCCAGCTCGGGGGAGAACACCGGGGAGCTGTTTTTT

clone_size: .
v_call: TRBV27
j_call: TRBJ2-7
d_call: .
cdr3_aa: CASSSLTVRGRGSYEQYF
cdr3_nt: TGTGCCAGCAGTTCCTTGACTGTGAGAGGGAGGGGGTCCTACGAGCAGTACTTC

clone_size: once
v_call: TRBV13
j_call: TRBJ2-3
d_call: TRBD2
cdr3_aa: CASSLGLAGDTQYF
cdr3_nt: TGTGCCAGCAGCTTAGGACTAGCGGGCGATACGCAGTATTTT

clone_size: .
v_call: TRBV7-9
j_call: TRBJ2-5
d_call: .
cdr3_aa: CASSPRVQETQYF
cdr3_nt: TGTGCCAGCAGCCCACGAGTTCAAGAGACCCAGTACTTC

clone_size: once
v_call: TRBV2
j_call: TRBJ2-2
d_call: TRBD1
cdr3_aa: CASSPRDRGRGNTGELFF
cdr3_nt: TGTGCCAGCAGCCCCCGGGACAGGGGGCGCGGGAACACCGGGGAGCTGTTTTTT

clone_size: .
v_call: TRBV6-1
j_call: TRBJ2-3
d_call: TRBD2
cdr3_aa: CASGGTSGPDTQYF
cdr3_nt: TGTGCCAGCGGGGGGACTAGCGGTCCAGATACGCAGTATTTT

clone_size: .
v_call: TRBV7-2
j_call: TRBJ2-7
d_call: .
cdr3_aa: CASSLGGVYEQYF
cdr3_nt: TGTGCCAGCAGCTTAGGGGGGGTCTACGAGCAGTACTTC

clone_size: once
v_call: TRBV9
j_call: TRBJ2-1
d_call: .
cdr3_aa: CASSVGHGDNEQFF
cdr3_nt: TGTGCCAGCAGCGTGGGTCACGGGGACAATGAGCAGTTCTTC

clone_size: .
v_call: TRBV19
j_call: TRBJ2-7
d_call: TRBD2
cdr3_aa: CASSPASGFYEQYF
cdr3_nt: TGTGCCAGTAGTCCGGCTAGCGGTTTCTACGAGCAGTACTTC

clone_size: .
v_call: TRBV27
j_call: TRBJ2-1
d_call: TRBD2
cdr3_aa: CASSPALGRGMYNEQFF
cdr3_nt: TGTGCCAGCAGTCCTGCCCTAGGGCGGGGGATGTACAATGAGCAGTTCTTC